A single sample gave rise to the 14 T cell receptor beta chains below, sequenced in a study of blood T cell repertoires in COVID-19. The assay was immunoSEQ multiplex PCR, and TCRdb's table has in-frame clones only and misses some. This table holds tens of thousands of clones, approximately 88% found once. Sequencing was carried out using peripheral blood. The receptors were sampled from a man aged 50 to 60 with active COVID-19.

The chain combines TRBV4-2 with TRBJ2-5, with TRBD2 matching over 15 bases. There are 17 residues in the CDR3. The germline gives CDR1 LGHNA, CDR2 YNFKEQ. V lost 1 base, J lost 4 bases, and 4 bases stayed unmatched. CDR3 bases: TGTGCCAGCAGCCAAGGGACTAGCGGGAGGGCCGGAGAGACCCAGTACTTC. Translation: CASSQGTSGRAGETQYF.

The V and J genes are TRBV30 and TRBJ2-1; TRBD2 agrees at 8 bases. The germline CDR1 and CDR2 sequences are GTSNPN and SVGIG (reference sequence). V gave up 6 bases and J gave up 7 bases; unmatched junction bases: 8. CDR3 length equals 13 residues. DNA for the CDR3: TGTGCCTGCCTAGCGGGTTACCTGAATGAGCAGTTCTTC. Amino acid sequence: CACLAGYLNEQFF.

The CDR3 spells CASSLKAGAGEQFF. The CDR3 coding sequence is TGTGCCAGCAGCTTAAAAGCGGGAGCGGGGGAGCAGTTCTTC. This chain links TRBV7-2 with TRBJ2-1, with 8 nucleotides matching TRBD2. V gave up 2 bases and J gave up 10 bases; unmatched junction bases: 7. This CDR3 is built from 14 residues. Per germline, CDR1 SGHTA and CDR2 FQGNSA.

V usage is TRBV28 and J usage is TRBJ2-3, with 7 positions matching TRBD1. Germline CDR1 MDHEN, CDR2 SYDVKM. After removal of 8 bases from V and 0 bases from J, the junction contained 2 bases not matched to a gene. The CDR3 runs to 13 residues. The CDR3 region has the DNA TGTGCCAGCCGGGGACAGAGCACAGATACGCAGTATTTT. It codes for CASRGQSTDTQYF. The whole variable domain, remainder taken from reference TRBV28 and TRBJ2-3, is DVKVTQSSRYLVKRTGEKVFLECVQDMDHENMFWYRQDPGLGLRLIYFSYDVKMKEKGDIPEGYSVSREKKERFSLILESASTNQTSMYLCASRGQSTDTQYFGPGTRLTVL.

This CDR3 reads CASSPGTSGINEQYF. Here the CDR3 DNA reads TGTGCCAGCAGCCCCGGGACTAGCGGGATCAACGAGCAGTACTTC. This rearrangement joins TRBV7-6 to TRBJ2-7; TRBD2 matches at 13 bases. The CDR3 spans 15 residues. After removal of 5 bases from V and 5 bases from J, the junction contained 6 bases not matched to a gene. The germline V gene encodes CDR1 SGHVS and CDR2 FNYEAQ.

The chain combines TRBV5-5 with TRBJ1-1; TRBD1 is a possible D gene (6 bases). The length of the CDR3 is 14 residues. Per germline, CDR1 SGHKS and CDR2 YYEKEE (reference sequence). The V end was cut by 4 bases, the J end by 5 bases, with 15 bases between. The CDR3 DNA sequence: TGTGCCAGCAGCGCCGCCTCAAGGGGGACTGAAGCTTTCTTT. This gives the protein CASSAASRGTEAFF.

The CDR3 loop is CASSVELDNEQFF. The CDR3 DNA reads TGTGCCAGCAGTGTAGAATTGGACAATGAGCAGTTCTTC. This chain links TRBV6-4 with TRBJ2-1; D unclear. Germline CDR1 and CDR2: MRHNA and SNTAGT. The CDR3 runs 13 residues. V shed 4 bases and J shed 5 bases, with 9 bases lying between them.

The rearrangement uses TRBV20-1 and TRBJ1-5, with a possible D match to TRBD1 (6 bases). This CDR3 is 13 amino acids long. With 3 bases removed from V and 6 bases from J, the gap between germline ends came to 12 bases. Germline V gene lookup returns CDR1 DFQATT and CDR2 SNEGSKA (reference sequence). The CDR3 nucleotides read TGCAGTGCTAGTCAAGCAGGGGTTCAGCCCCAGCATTTT. Its protein product is CSASQAGVQPQHF.

This clone was counted once. This chain links TRBV19 with TRBJ1-1; the D is unclear. The CDR3 totals 13 residues. V shed 6 bases and J shed 7 bases, with 15 bases lying between them. Germline-derived CDR1 and CDR2 are LNHDA and SQIVND (reference sequence). The CDR3 bases are TGTGCCAGTAGCGTGAAAAGTCAGGATGAAGCTTTCTTT. This gives the protein CASSVKSQDEAFF.

The chain couples TRBV11-2 to TRBJ2-7, with D tentatively TRBD2 (5 bases). Trimming took off 0 bases at V and 6 bases at J, with 12 bases between the two ends. Germline values: CDR1 SGHAT, CDR2 FQNNGV. This CDR3 comprises 14 residues. The CDR3: CASSLESRAGEQYF. In DNA, the CDR3 is TGTGCCAGCAGCTTAGAGAGCCGGGCGGGCGAGCAGTACTTC.

CDR3 in amino acids: CASSLIPGQETQYF. The DNA of the CDR3 is TGTGCCAGCAGCTTAATTCCAGGGCAAGAGACCCAGTACTTC. The chain couples TRBV7-3 to TRBJ2-5, with D possibly TRBD1 on 5 matching bases. CDR1 SGHTA and CDR2 FQGTGA come from the germline V gene. Trimming removed 1 base at V and 2 bases at J, with 8 bases between. CDR3 length: 14 amino acids.

J is TRBJ2-7 and V is TRBV24-1; TRBD1 matches 12 bases. Germline V lookup: CDR1 KGHDR, CDR2 SFDVKD. V lost 4 bases to trimming and J lost 4 bases; unmatched junction nucleotides: 4. The CDR3 runs to 15 residues. CDR3 DNA: TGTGCCACCAGTGACCCGGGACAGGGGGCGTACGAGCAGTACTTC. Translated, it gives CATSDPGQGAYEQYF.

The chain has TRBV10-3 and TRBJ2-2; the match to TRBD2 covers 7 bases. Germline V lookup: CDR1 ENHRY, CDR2 SYGVKD. J lost 0 bases, V lost 6 bases, and 4 bases had no gene match. The CDR3 sequence is 15 residues long. CDR3 region: CAIRPGGSNTGELFF. In DNA form, the CDR3 reads TGTGCCATCAGACCGGGAGGTTCGAACACCGGGGAGCTGTTTTTT.

The rearrangement joins TRBV28 to TRBJ1-2; weak D call: TRBD1 (6 bases). Trimming removed 7 bases at V and 5 bases at J, with 17 bases between. The CDR3 runs 14 residues. CDR1 is MDHEN, CDR2 SYDVKM, per germline. The CDR3 loop is CASTEQGMRYGYTF. CDR3 bases: TGTGCCAGCACCGAACAGGGAATGCGATATGGCTACACCTTC.